This TCR beta chain was obtained from a study of CD4 T cells in relation to SARS-CoV-2 and coronaviruses (dated by TCRdb to 2020 to 2022). Background for the entire study: Shared crossreactive spike epitopes were mapped to their HLA restriction using patient-derived lymphoblastoid cell lines. At the level of individual TCR clonotypes, the study evaluated whether memory CD4+ T cells crossreact between the spike proteins of SARS-CoV-2 and those of common cold coronaviruses. Expansion assays from other donors in the study were sequenced with a different, Illumina-based TCR-beta assay. The Adaptive Biotechnologies TCR-sequencing kit was used to sequence samples from a few pre-COVID donors and the naive versus memory experiments, while other data came from Illumina-based sequencing. Results the study describes overall, beyond this receptor: Small numbers of patients and of tested TCRs were a limitation of the study. Significantly weaker SARS-CoV-2-driven expansion was shown by crossreactive clones than by monoreactive clones, consistent with antigenic imprinting. Because the crossreactivity analysis focused on spike protein, crossreactivity against other viral proteins was not assessed. In roughly 65% of donors, memory CD4+ clonotypes turned up that crossrecognized SARS-CoV-2 and at least one common cold coronavirus spike. Sequencing naive versus memory cells indicated that the assay picks up memory recall responses, not primary responses primed during culture. Pre-pandemic and post-infection samples were not both contributed by any donor, so tracing of the source of pre-existing responses was limited.

Between the V and J ends, shortened by 4 bases and 7 bases respectively, the junction contains 10 bases. CDR1 and CDR2 are read off the germline V gene as MNHEY and SVGAGI. The CDR3 goes from the cysteine to the phenylalanine over 12 residues. Only the CDR3 portion is preserved as DNA: 36 bases, with reading frame beginning at the first base. CD4+ T cells from unexposed donors were collected before the COVID-19 pandemic (2011-2018). Naive and memory CD4+ T cells were separated from cryopreserved PBMCs by CD4 enrichment followed by EasySep naive CD4+ T cell enrichment. Leukapheresis product for the unexposed donors was bought commercially. Ficoll-Paque PLUS gradient centrifugation was used to isolate PBMCs from either whole blood or leukapheresis product. PBMCs were either cryopreserved at -140 degrees C or used fresh in the expansion assay. The QIAamp Micro DNA Kit was used to extract genomic DNA from the CD4+ T cells.

Uncultured naive and memory CD4+ T cell DNA received deep-resolution immunoSEQ TCR-beta sequencing. The authors' pipeline ran thus. Preprocessing removed nonproductive sequences and CDR3s not starting with C, not ending with F or W, or shorter than 7 amino acids. Cultured and uncultured naive and memory CD4+ repertoires were searched for previously identified spike- and CEF-reactive CDR3s. Pairwise Levenshtein distance, computed with the stringdist R package after three terminal residues were trimmed from each end, was used as the measure of CDR3 homology. TCRdb provides this immuneACCESS table in a form limited to in-frame rearrangements. Some clones are lacking; in checked studies, under half of them reflect an unresolved V gene, and why the rest are absent is not known. V and J calls and clone size follow that table, whereas D and trimming were derived from the DNA. This sample comprises tens of thousands of clones, around 86% of them detected only once. 1.1% to 1.5% of the sample belongs to the ten largest clones.

This clone was counted once. Its antigen is still unknown. Per-nucleotide qualities are absent, and no much larger clonotype sits a single base away. The clonotype originates from a human donor in good health. The sequencing input was memory CD4+ T cells from PBMCs. This sample's cell subset or site label indicates: memory (non-naive) CD4+ T cells. The chain uses TRBV6-5 and TRBJ1-1, and possibly TRBD1, on 5 matching bases. The CDR3 reads as follows: CASSWGQGEAFF. Read as DNA, the sequence is TGTGCCAGCAGTTGGGGTCAGGGTGAAGCTTTCTTT.